A single T cell receptor (beta chain) is shown here with its context. The antigen is unknown. The data stem from a study of CD8+ T cells in alopecia areata. Whole-study results and caveats: Lesional scalp, especially alopecia totalis/universalis, showed higher clonality than normal scalp.

The CDR3 is 15 amino acids. The germline V gene encodes CDR1 MNHNY and CDR2 SVGAGI (reference sequence). J was trimmed by 5 bases and V by 0 bases; bases with no gene match: 5. Researchers gathered lesional scalp punch biopsies and peripheral blood from patients with alopecia areata. Extraction and reverse transcription of RNA yielded cDNA as the sequencing template. The protocol was immunoSEQ multiplex PCR, while the TCRdb copy is restricted to in-frame clones and leaves out a portion. The sample includes 23,000 or so clones, roughly half of them seen just once. This clonotype was obtained from a human donor with alopecia areata. Sequencing input: NKG2D-high CD8+ T cells sorted from blood. This chain uses TRBV6-6 with TRBJ2-5; 8 positions agree with TRBD1. The CDR3 here is CASSYSPGGRETQYF. DNA of the CDR3: TGTGCCAGCAGTTACTCACCAGGGGGCAGGGAGACCCAGTACTTC.